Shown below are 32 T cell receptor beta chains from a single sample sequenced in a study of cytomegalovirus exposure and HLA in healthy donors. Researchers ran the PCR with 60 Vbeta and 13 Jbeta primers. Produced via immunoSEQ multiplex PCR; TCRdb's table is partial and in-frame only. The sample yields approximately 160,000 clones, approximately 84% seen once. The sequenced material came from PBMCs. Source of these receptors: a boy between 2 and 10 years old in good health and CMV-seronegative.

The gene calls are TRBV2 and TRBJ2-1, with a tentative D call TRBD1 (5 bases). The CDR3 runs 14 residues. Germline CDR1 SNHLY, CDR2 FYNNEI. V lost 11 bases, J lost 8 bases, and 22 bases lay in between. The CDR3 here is CAQTSPTGRYEQFF. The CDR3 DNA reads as TGTGCCCAAACGAGCCCCACAGGCCGCTATGAGCAGTTCTTC. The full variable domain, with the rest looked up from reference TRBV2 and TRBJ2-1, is EPEVTQTPSHQVTQMGQEVILRCVPISNHLYFYWYRQILGQKVEFLVSFYNNEISEKSEIFDDQFSVERPDGSNFTLKIRSTKLEDSAMYFCAQTSPTGRYEQFFGPGTRLTVL.

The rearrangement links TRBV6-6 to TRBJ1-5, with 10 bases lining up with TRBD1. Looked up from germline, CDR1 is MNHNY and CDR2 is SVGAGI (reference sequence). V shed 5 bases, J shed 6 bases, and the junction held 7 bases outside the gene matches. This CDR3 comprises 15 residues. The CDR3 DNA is TGTGCCAGCAGTAACCGGGACAGGGGAGCTCAGCCCCAGCATTTT. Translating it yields CASSNRDRGAQPQHF.

The CDR3 DNA sequence: TGTGCCAGCAGCTTCGACAAACCCCAAGAGACCCAGTACTTC. Translating gives CASSFDKPQETQYF. The rearrangement uses TRBV5-4 and TRBJ2-5; D is undetermined. The CDR3 has 14 residues. The germline V gene has CDR1 SGHNT and CDR2 YYREEE (reference sequence). The V end lost 2 bases, the J end lost 1 base, and 9 bases lay between the germline ends.

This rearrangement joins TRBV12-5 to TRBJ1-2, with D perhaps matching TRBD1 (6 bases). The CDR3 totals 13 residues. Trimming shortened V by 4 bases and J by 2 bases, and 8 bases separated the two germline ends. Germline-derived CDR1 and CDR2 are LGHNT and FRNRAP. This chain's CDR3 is CASGSGTNYGYTF. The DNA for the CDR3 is TGTGCTAGTGGTTCCGGGACAAACTATGGCTACACCTTC.

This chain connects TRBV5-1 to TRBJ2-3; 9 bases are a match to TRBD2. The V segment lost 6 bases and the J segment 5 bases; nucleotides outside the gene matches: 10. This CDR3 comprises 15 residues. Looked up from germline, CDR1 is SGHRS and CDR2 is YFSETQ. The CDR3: CASMSGTSNLDTQYF. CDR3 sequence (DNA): TGCGCCAGCATGTCCGGGACTAGCAACCTAGATACGCAGTATTTT.

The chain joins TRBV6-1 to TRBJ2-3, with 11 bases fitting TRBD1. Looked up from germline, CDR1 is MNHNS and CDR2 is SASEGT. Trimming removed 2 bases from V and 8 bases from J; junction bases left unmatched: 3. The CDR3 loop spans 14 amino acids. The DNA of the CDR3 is TGTGCCAGCAGTGAAAGGACAGGGGGCGGTACGCAGTATTTT. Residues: CASSERTGGGTQYF.

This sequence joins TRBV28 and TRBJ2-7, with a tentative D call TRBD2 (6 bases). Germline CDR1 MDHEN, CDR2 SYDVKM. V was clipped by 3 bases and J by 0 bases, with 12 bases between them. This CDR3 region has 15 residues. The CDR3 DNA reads TGTGCCAGCAGTTTCCGGCGGGGAACCTCCTACGAGCAGTACTTC. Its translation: CASSFRRGTSYEQYF. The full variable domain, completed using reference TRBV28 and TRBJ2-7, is DVKVTQSSRYLVKRTGEKVFLECVQDMDHENMFWYRQDPGLGLRLIYFSYDVKMKEKGDIPEGYSVSREKKERFSLILESASTNQTSMYLCASSFRRGTSYEQYFGPGTRLTVT.

The CDR3 DNA follows: TGTGCCAGCAACGGGGGTGGCAGCAATCAGCCCCAGCATTTT. As protein: CASNGGGSNQPQHF. The chain joins TRBV9 to TRBJ1-5; a weak D match, TRBD1 (5 bases). V was clipped by 6 bases and J by 1 base, with 11 bases between them. This CDR3 has 14 amino acids. In germline, CDR1 is SGDLS, CDR2 YYNGEE.

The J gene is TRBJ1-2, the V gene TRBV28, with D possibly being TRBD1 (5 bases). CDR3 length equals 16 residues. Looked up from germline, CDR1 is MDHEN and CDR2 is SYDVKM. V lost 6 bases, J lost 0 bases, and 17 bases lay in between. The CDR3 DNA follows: TGTGCCAGCAGCTTTCATCGGGGGATGGCTAACTATGGCTACACCTTC. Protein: CASSFHRGMANYGYTF.

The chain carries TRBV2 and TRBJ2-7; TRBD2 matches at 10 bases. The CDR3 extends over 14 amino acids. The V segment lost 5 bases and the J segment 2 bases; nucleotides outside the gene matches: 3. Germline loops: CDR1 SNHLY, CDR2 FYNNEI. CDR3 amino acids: CASSRTSGTYEQYF. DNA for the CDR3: TGTGCCAGCAGTCGGACTAGCGGCACCTACGAGCAGTACTTC.

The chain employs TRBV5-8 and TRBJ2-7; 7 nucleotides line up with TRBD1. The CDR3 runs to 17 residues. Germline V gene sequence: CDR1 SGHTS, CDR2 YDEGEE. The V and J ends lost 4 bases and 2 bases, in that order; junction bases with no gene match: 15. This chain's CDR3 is CASSPGSGRTGTYEQYF. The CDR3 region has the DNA TGTGCCAGCAGCCCCGGGTCGGGCCGGACAGGTACCTACGAGCAGTACTTC. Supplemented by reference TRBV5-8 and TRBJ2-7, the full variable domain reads EAGVTQSPTHLIKTRGQQATLRCSPISGHTSVYWYQQALGLGLQFLLWYDEGEERNRGNFPPRFSGRQFPNYSSELNVNALELEDSALYLCASSPGSGRTGTYEQYFGPGTRLTVT.

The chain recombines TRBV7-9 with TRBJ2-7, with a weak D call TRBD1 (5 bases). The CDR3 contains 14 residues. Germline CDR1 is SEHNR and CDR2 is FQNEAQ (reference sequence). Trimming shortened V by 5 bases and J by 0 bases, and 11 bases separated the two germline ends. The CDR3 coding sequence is TGTGCCAGCAGCCCCAGGGCCTCCTCCTACGAGCAGTACTTC. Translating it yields CASSPRASSYEQYF.

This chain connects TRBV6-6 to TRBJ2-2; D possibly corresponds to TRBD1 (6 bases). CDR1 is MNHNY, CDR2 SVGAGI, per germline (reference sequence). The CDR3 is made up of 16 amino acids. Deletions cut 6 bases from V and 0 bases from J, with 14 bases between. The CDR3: CASRQQDSPNTGELFF. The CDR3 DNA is TGTGCCAGCAGGCAACAGGACAGCCCGAACACCGGGGAGCTGTTTTTT.

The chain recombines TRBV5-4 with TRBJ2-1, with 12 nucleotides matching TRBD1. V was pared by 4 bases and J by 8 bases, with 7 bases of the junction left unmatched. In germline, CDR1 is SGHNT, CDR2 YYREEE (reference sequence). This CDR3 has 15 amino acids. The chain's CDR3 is CASSLGTGGTDEQFF. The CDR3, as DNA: TGTGCCAGCAGCCTCGGGACAGGGGGCACAGATGAGCAGTTCTTC.

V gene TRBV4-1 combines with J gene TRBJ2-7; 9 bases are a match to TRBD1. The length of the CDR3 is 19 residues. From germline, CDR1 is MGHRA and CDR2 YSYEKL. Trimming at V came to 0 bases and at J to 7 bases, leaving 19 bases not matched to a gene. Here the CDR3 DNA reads TGCGCCAGCAGCCAAGAGTCGGGGAGGGAACTAGTGGGGACAGGGGAGCAGTACTTC. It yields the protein CASSQESGRELVGTGEQYF.

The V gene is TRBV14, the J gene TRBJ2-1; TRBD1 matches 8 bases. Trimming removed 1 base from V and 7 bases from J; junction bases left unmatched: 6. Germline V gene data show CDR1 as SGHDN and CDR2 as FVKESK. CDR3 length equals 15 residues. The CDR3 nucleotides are TGTGCCAGCAGCCAAGGACAGGGGTCGGGGAATGAGCAGTTCTTC. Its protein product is CASSQGQGSGNEQFF.

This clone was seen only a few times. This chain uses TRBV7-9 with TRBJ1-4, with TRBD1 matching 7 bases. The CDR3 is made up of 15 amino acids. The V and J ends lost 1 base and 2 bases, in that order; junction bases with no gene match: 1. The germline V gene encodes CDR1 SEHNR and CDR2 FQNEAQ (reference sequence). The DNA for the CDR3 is TGTGCCAGCAGCTTAGAACAGGGGACTAATGAAAAACTGTTTTTT. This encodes CASSLEQGTNEKLFF.

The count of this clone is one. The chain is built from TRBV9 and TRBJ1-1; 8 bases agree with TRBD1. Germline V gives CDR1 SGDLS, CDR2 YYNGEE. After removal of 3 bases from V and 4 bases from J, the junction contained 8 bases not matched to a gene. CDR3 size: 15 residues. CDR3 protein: CASSADRDLRTEAFF. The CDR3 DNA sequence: TGTGCCAGCAGCGCGGACAGGGACCTACGCACTGAAGCTTTCTTT.

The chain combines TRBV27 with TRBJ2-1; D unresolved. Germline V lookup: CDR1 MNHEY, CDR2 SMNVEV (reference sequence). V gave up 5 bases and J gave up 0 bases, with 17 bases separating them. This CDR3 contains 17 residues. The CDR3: CASSPSAGDFSYNEQFF. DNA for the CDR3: TGTGCCAGCAGTCCCTCAGCCGGAGACTTCTCCTACAATGAGCAGTTCTTC.

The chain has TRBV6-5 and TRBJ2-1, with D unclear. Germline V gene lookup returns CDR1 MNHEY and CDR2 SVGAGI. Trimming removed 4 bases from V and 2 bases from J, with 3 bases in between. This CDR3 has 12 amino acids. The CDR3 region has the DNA TGTGCCAGCAGTTCCGCCTACAATGAGCAGTTCTTC. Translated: CASSSAYNEQFF.

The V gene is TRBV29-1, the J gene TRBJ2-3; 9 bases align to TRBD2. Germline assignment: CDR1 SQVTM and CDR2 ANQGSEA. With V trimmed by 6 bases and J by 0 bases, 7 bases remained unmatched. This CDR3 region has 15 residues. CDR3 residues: CSVLRLAESTDTQYF. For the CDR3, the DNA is TGCAGCGTCCTCCGACTAGCGGAGAGCACAGATACGCAGTATTTT.

The CDR3 here is CASSLFPSSGTEAFF. The DNA of the CDR3 is TGTGCCAGCAGTCTCTTCCCCTCCTCGGGCACTGAAGCTTTCTTT. The gene calls are TRBV27 and TRBJ1-1; D call uncertain. In germline, CDR1 is MNHEY, CDR2 SMNVEV (reference sequence). The CDR3 runs to 15 residues. Trimming took off 5 bases at V and 4 bases at J, with 17 bases between the two ends.

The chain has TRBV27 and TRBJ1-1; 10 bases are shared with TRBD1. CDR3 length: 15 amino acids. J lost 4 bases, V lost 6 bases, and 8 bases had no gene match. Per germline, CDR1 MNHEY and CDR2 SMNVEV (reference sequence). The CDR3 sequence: CASRMMGQGSTEAFF. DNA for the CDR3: TGTGCCAGCAGGATGATGGGACAGGGGAGCACTGAAGCTTTCTTT.

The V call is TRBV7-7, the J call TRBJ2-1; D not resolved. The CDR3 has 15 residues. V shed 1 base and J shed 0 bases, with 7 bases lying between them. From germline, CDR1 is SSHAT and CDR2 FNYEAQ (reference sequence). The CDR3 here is CASSLELNSYNEQFF. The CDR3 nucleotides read TGTGCCAGCAGCTTAGAACTAAACTCCTACAATGAGCAGTTCTTC. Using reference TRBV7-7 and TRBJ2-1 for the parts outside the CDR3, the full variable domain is GAGVSQSPRYKVTKRGQDVTLRCDPISSHATLYWYQQALGQGPEFLTYFNYEAQPDKSGLPSDRFSAERPEGSISTLTIQRTEQRDSAMYRCASSLELNSYNEQFFGPGTRLTVL.

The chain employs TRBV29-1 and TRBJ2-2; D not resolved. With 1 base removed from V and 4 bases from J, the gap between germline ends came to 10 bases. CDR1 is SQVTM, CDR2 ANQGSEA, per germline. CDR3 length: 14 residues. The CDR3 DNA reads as TGCAGCGTTGAAGTTCCTCCCTTCACCGGGGAGCTGTTTTTT. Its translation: CSVEVPPFTGELFF.

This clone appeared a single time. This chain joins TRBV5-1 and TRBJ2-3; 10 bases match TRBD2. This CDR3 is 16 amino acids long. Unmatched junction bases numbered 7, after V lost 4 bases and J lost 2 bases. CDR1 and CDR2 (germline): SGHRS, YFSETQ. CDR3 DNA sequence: TGCGCCAGCAGCGGAGGACTAGCGGTCCTCACAGATACGCAGTATTTT. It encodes CASSGGLAVLTDTQYF.

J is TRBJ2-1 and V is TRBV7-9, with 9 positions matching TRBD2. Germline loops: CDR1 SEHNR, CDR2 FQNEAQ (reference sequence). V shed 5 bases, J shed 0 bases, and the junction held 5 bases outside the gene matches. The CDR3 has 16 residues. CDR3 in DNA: TGTGCCAGCAGCCCGGGTAGCGGGAGCTCCTACAATGAGCAGTTCTTC. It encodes CASSPGSGSSYNEQFF.

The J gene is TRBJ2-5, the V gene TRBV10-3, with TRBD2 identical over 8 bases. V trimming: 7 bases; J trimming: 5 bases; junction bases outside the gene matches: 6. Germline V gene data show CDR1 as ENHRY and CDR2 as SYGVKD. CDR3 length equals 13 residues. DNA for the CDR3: TGTGCCATCACCCCCGGGAGGGGGGAGACCCAGTACTTC. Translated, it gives CAITPGRGETQYF.

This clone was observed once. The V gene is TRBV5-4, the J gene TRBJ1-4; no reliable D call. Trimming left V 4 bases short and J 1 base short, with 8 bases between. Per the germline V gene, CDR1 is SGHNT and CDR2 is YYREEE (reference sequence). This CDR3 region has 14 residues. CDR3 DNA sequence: TGTGCCAGCAGCAACACACGAACTAATGAAAAACTGTTTTTT. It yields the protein CASSNTRTNEKLFF.

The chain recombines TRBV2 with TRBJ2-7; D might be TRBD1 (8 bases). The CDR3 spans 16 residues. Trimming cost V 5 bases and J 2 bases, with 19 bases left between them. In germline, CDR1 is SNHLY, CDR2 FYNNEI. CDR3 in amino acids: CASSTGGQGATYEQYF. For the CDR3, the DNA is TGTGCCAGCAGTACGGGAGGTCAGGGGGCTACCTACGAGCAGTACTTC.

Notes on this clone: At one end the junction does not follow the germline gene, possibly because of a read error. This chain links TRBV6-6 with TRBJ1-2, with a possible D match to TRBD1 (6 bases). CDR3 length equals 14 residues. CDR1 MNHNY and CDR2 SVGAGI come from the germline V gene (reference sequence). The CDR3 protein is CASSYQGPGYGHTF. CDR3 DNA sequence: TGTGCCAGCAGTTATCAGGGGCCGGGCTATGGCCACACCTTC.

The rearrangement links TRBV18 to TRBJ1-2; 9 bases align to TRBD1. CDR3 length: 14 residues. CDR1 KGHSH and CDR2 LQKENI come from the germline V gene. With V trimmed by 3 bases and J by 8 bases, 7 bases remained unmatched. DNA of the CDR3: TGTGCCAGCTCACCCCGGGACAGGGAGGAAGGCTACACCTTC. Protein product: CASSPRDREEGYTF.